The source of this TCR beta chain is a study of blood T cell repertoires in COVID-19. The overall study: The origin of the acute and convalescent COVID-19 samples was the United States, Italy and Spain. From T cells, B-cell-depleted T cells, or PBMCs came the material, which was cDNA or gDNA.

CDR3 length: 15 amino acids. The germline V gene encodes CDR1 SGHRS and CDR2 YFSETQ. V lost 0 bases, J lost 6 bases, and 6 bases stayed unmatched. This clone was seen only once. Under the authors' procedure: It was from reference gene primer amplification that nucleated cell counts were estimated. Repertoires were generated with immunoSEQ multiplex PCR, while TCRdb's copy carries only in-frame clones and drops some. From that table come the V and J calls and clone size; the DNA was used to work out D and trimming. The data contain approximately 100,000 clones, about 80% of them singletons. The genes are TRBV5-1 and TRBJ2-7; 10 bases are a match to TRBD1. Specimen: peripheral blood. The TCR sequence derives from a man aged 55 to 70 with acute or convalescent COVID-19. Written as DNA, the CDR3 is TGCGCCAGCAGCTTGGTTAGACAGGGGGCTGGCGAGCAGTACTTC. Protein sequence: CASSLVRQGAGEQYF.